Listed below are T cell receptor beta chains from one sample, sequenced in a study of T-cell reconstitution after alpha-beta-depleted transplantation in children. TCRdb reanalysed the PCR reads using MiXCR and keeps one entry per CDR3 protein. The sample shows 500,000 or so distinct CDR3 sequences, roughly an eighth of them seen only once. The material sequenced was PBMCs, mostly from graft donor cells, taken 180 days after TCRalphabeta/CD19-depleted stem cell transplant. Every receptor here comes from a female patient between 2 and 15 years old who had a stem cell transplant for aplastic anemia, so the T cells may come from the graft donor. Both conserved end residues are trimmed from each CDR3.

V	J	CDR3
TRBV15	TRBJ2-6	ATSRGTAGANGLT
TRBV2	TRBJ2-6	ASKGSGANVLT
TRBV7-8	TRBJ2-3	ASSRRQGLAGGDTQY
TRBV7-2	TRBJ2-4	ASSTRGSWGNIQY
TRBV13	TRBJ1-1	ASSSRGRNTEAF
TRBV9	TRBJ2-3	ASSVGVLTGARDTQY
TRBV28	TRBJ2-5	ASTTSEGAGAQY
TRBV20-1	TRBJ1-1	SALKNTEAF
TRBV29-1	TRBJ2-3	SVEVVLAGSTDTQY
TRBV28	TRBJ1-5	ASSLSGALDNQPQH
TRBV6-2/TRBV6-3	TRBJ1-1	ASSLVNTEAF
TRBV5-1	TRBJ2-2	ASSLALADVTGELF
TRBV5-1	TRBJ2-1	ASSFDLLTSYNEQF
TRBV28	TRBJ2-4	ASSLGTGLDIQY
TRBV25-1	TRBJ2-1	GSSDNPGLPNNEQF
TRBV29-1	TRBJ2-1	SVIPTGPYNEQF
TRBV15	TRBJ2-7	ATSREGREETSGSTKKPYEQY
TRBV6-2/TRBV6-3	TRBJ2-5	ASSSKAGVETQY
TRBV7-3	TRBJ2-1	ASSPLGTSGSKHNEQF
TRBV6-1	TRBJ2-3	AIRTSGSSTDTQY
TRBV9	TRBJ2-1	ASSVEGGRLAGSNEQF
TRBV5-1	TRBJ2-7	ASSLAYSDPHEQY
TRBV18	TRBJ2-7	ASSPKTASSEQY
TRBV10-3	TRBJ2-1	AISGTASSYNEQF
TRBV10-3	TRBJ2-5	AISGGQMETQY
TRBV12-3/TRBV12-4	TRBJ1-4	ASRPRGTATNEKLF
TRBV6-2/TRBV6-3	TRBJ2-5	ASSPGTEQETQY
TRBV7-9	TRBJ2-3	ASSSGGLAGTADTQY
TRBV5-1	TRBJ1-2	ASSLPYIPGQGARDYGYT
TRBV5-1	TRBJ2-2	ASSSERGNTGELF
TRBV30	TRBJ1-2	AWNKAVNYGYT
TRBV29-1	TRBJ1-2	SVETKTELYGYT
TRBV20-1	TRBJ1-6	SAREDAGSPLH
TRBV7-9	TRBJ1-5	ASARQGNQPQH
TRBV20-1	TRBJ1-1	SASRQEQGEAF
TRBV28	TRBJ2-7	ASSLWQGYEQY
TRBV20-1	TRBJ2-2	SAPGLAGTGELF
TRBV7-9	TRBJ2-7	ASSRNRGPEGSAEQY
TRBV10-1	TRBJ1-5	ASIGGLNRPQH
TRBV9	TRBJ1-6	ASSVGGQGDSPLH
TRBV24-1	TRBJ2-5	ATSGSRGAWSGETQY
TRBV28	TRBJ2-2	ASSLFLAGANTGELF
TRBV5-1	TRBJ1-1	ASSLGRGPEAF
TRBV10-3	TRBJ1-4	AISERQSLANEKLF
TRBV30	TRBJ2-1	APETSGKGNEQF